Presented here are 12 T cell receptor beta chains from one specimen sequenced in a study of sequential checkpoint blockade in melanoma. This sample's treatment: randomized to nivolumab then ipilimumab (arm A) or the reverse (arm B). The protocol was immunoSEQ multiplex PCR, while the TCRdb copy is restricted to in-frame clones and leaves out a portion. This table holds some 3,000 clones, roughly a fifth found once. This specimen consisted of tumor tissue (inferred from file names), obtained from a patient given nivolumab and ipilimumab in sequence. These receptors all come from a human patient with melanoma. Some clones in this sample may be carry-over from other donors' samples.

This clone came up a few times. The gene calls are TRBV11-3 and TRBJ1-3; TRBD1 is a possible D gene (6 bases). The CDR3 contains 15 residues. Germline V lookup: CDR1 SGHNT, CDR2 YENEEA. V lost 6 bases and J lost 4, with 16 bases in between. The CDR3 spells CASSTGSLAGNTIYF. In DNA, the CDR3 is TGTGCCAGCAGTACAGGGTCGCTCGCCGGAAACACCATATATTTT.

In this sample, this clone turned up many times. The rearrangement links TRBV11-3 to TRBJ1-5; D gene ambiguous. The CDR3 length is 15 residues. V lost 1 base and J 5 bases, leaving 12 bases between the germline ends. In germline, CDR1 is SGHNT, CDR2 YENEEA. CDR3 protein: CASSLGSEADQPQHF. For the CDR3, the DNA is TGTGCCAGCAGCTTAGGTTCGGAGGCGGATCAGCCCCAGCATTTT.

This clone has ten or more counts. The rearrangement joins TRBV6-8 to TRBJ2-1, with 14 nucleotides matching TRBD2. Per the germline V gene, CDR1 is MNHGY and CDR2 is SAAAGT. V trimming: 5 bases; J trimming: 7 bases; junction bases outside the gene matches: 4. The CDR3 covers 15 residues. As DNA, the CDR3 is TGTGCCAGCAGTCAGACTAGCGGGGGGGGGAATGAGCAGTTCTTC. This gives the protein CASSQTSGGGNEQFF.

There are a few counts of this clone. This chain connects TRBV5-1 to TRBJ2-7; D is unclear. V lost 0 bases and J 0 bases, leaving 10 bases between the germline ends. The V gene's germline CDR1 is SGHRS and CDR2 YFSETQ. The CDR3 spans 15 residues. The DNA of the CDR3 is TGCGCCAGCAGCTTGGCCGTGCTAAGCTCCTACGAGCAGTACTTC. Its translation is CASSLAVLSSYEQYF. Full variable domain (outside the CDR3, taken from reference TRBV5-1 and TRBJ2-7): KAGVTQTPRYLIKTRGQQVTLSCSPISGHRSVSWYQQTPGQGLQFLFEYFSETQRNKGNFPGRFSGRQFSNSRSEMNVSTLELGDSALYLCASSLAVLSSYEQYFGPGTRLTVT.

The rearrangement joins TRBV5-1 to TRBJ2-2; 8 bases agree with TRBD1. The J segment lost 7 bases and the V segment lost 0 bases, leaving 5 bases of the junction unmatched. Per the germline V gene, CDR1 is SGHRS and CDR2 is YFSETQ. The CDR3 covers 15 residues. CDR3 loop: CASSLDRGFGGELFF. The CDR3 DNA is TGCGCCAGCAGCTTGGACAGGGGGTTCGGCGGGGAGCTGTTTTTT.

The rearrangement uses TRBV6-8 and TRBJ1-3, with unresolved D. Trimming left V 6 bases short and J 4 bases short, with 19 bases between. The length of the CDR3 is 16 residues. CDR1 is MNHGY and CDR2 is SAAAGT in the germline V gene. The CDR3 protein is CASRTGIGTRGNTIYF. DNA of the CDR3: TGTGCCAGCAGAACGGGGATAGGTACGCGCGGAAACACCATATATTTT.

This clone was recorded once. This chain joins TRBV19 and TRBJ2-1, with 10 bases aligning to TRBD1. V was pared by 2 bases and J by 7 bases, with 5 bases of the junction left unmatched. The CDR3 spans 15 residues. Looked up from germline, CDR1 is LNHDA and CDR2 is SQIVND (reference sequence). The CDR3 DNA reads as TGTGCCAGTAGTATAAGCAGGACAGGGGGGAATGAGCAGTTCTTC. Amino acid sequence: CASSISRTGGNEQFF.

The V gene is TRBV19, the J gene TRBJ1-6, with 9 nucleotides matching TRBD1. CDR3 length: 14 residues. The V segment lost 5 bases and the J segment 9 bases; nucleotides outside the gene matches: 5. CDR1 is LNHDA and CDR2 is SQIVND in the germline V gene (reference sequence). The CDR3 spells CASSPGTGSSPLHF. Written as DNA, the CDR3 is TGTGCCAGTAGTCCCGGGACAGGGTCTTCACCCCTCCACTTT.

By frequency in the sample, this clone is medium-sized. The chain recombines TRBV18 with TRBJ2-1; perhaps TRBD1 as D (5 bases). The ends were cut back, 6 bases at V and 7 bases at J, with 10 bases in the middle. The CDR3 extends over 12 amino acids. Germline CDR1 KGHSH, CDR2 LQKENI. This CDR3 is CASSMTANEQFF. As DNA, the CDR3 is TGTGCCAGCTCGATGACAGCAAATGAGCAGTTCTTC.

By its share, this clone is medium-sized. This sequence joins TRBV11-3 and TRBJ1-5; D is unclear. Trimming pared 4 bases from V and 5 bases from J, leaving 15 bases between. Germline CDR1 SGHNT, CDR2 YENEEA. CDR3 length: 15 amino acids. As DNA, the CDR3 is TGTGCCAGCAGCTCGACACGTTCGGGCGATCAGCCCCAGCATTTT. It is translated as CASSSTRSGDQPQHF.

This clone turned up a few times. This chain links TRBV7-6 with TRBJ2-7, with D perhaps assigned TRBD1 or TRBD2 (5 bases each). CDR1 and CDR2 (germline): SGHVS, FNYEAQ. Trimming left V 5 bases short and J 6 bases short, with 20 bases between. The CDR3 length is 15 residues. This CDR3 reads CASSQRGYGRGEQYF. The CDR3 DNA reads TGTGCCAGCAGCCAGAGGGGCTACGGCCGGGGCGAGCAGTACTTC.

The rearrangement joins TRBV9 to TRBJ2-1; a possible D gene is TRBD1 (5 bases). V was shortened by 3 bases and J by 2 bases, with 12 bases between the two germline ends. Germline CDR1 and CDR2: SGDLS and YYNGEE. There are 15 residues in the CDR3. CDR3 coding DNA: TGTGCCAGCAGCGGCCGACAGTTCCCCTACAATGAGCAGTTCTTC. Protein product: CASSGRQFPYNEQFF. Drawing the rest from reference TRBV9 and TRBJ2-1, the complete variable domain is DSGVTQTPKHLITATGQRVTLRCSPRSGDLSVYWYQQSLDQGLQFLIQYYNGEERAKGNILERFSAQQFPDLHSELNLSSLELGDSALYFCASSGRQFPYNEQFFGPGTRLTVL.